This passage covers 2 T cell receptor beta chains from one sample sequenced in a study of CD8+CD57+ T cells in acquired aplastic anemia. Using genomic DNA as the template, TCR beta VDJ and CDR3 profiling was carried out. A single record per CDR3 protein comes from TCRdb applying MiXCR to the reads. The sample has 400,000 to 450,000 distinct CDR3 sequences, 60% to 80% seen once. The sequencing input was sorted CD4+, CD8+, or CD8+CD57+ T cells (not recorded which) from PBMCs. Source of these receptors: a human donor in good health, serving as a control.

The genes are TRBV7-2 and TRBJ1-5; D is ambiguous. The CDR3 contains 12 residues. V lost 3 bases to trimming and J lost 11 bases, with 11 bases between them. CDR1 and CDR2 (germline): SGHTA, FQGNSA. This CDR3 is CASSFTDNTQHF. CDR3 DNA sequence: TGTGCCAGCAGCTTTACAGACAACACCCAGCATTTT. The full variable domain, with the rest looked up from reference TRBV7-2 and TRBJ1-5, is GAGVSQSPSNKVTEKGKDVELRCDPISGHTALYWYRQSLGQGLEFLIYFQGNSAPDKSGLPSDRFSAERTGGSVSTLTIQRTQQEDSAVYLCASSFTDNTQHFGDGTRLSIL.

The J gene is TRBJ1-2, the V gene TRBV12-3 or TRBV12-4; D call uncertain. This CDR3 is built from 14 residues. V lost 10 bases to trimming and J lost 4 bases, with 19 bases between them. In nucleotides, the CDR3 is TGTGCCACCTGGGTAGCTTTAGCTACCTATGGCTACACCTTC. This translates into CATWVALATYGYTF.